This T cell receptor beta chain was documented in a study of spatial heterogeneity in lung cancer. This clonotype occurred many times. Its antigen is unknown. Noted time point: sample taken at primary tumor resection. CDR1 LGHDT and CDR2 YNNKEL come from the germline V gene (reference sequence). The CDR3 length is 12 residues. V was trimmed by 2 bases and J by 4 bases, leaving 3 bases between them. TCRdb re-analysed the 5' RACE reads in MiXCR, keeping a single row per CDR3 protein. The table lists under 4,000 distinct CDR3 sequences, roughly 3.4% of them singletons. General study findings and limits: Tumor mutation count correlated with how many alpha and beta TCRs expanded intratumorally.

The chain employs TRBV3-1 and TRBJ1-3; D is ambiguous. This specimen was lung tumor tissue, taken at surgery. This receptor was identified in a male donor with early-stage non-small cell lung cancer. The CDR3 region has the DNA TGTGCCAGCAGCCAACGGGGAAACACCATATATTTT. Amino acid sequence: CASSQRGNTIYF.